This T cell receptor (beta chain) appears in the sequencing data of a study of Graves' ophthalmopathy and Graves' hyperthyroidism (dated by TCRdb to between 2017 and 2018). In terms of the full investigation: Peripheral blood was collected at initial diagnosis, prior to any treatment. In total, 135 blood samples were TCR-sequenced: 40 to 45 ophthalmopathy, over 70 hyperthyroidism and 17 hyperthyroidism-to-ophthalmopathy patients. T-cell repertoires of thyroid tissue and blood were compared in over 5 hyperthyroidism patients. To tell Graves' ophthalmopathy apart from Graves' hyperthyroidism, and to predict which patients would progress to ophthalmopathy, the study relied on TCR beta repertoire signatures. An independent validation cohort comprised 18 hyperthyroidism patients and 15 to 17 patients who later progressed from hyperthyroidism to ophthalmopathy. After sampling, hyperthyroidism patients received methimazole starting at 30 mg daily, and ophthalmopathy patients received high-dose intravenous methylprednisolone. To explore V-J signatures that separate ophthalmopathy from hyperthyroidism, a discovery set of around 97 patients was enrolled, consisting of 40 to 45 with ophthalmopathy and about 60 with stable hyperthyroidism. Study-wide findings and limitations: No statistical method was used to set the sample size in advance, and the investigators knew which group each participant was assigned to. Most expanded thyroid clonotypes with a frequency above 0.001 also appeared in blood, which suggests that blood repertoires may reflect the immune response in the thyroid. In validation, the model predicted ophthalmopathy progression with about 71% sensitivity and roughly 78% specificity; some twelve predicted patients were CT-confirmed with GO in a median of approximately 6.2 months. Ophthalmopathy was separated from stable hyperthyroidism by the 13-signature model with just under 90% sensitivity and around 81% specificity in cross-validation and with 80%/75% in the test set.

This clonotype was seen repeatedly, ten times or more. The specificity of this receptor is unknown. Base qualities are not at hand, and no much larger clone is one base apart. Ophthalmopathy patients had moderately to severely active disease, Clinical Activity Score of at least 3, NOSPECS grade of at least 4, and disease duration under 3 months. Patients with other autoimmune diseases, uncontrolled infections, pregnancy or lactation were excluded. Diagnosis relied on clinical symptoms, serum thyroxine, TRAb, thyroid ultrasound and orbital computed tomography. Using Ficoll-Paque density gradient centrifugation, PBMCs were isolated from 10 ml of fresh peripheral blood. Trizol reagent was used to extract the total RNA, and its quality was then checked on an Agilent 2100 Bioanalyzer. TCR beta CDR3 regions were amplified from RNA transcripts for repertoire sequencing. HTBI primers and the Qiagen OneStep RT-PCR kit were used in a first-round RT-PCR, which was followed by a second-round multiplex PCR, size selection and purification. Libraries were sequenced on an Illumina HiSeq2000 using paired-end 100 bp reads. The study's own analysis went as follows. Reads were processed with SOAPnuke, discarding reads with adapters, uncalled bases, mean Phred below 15, or no exact constant-primer or identifier match. COPE v1.2.5 was used to merge the high-quality paired reads. Each unique nucleotide sequence was defined as a clonotype, and clonotypes were aligned to IMGT TRB V, D and J references with MiTCR v1.1. The analysis was limited to V-J combinations with a frequency above 0.0001, which together covered 99% to 99.2% of the repertoires. A TCR clonal expansion and chaos score per V-J combination was defined as the ratio of F50 clonal expansion to chaos observed in the TCRdist matrix. Welch's t-statistics and random forest were used to reduce features to approximately 13 V-J combinations, which were fed into a naive Bayes classifier. The Morisita-Horn index was used to measure how similar the thyroid and blood repertoires were. In-frame beta chains were kept once TCRdb had trimmed the public reads at Q25 with fastp and called clones with MiXCR. CDR3 protein duplicates are merged, each entry listing the most common genes and DNA. The V and J calls come from TCRdb's annotation, not from the publication. Counted in this sample were 660,000 or so distinct CDR3 sequences; about 40% of them appeared once. In total, the top ten clones hold 2.5% to 3.5% of the sample.

The germline V gene (reference sequence) yields LNHDA for CDR1 and SQIVND for CDR2. Ends trimmed: V by 4 bases, J by 5 bases; bases unmatched to a gene: 4. The CDR3 contains 14 residues, cysteine and phenylalanine counted. The sequence is cut down to CDR3 DNA, 42 bases in frame from base 1. The rearranged segments are TRBV19 and TRBJ2-5, with TRBD2 matching 10 junction bases. This clonotype was sampled from an adult man with Graves' ophthalmopathy. Material: peripheral blood. CDR3 sequence: CASSTTSGKETQYF. The nucleotide sequence reads TGTGCCAGTAGTACTACTAGCGGGAAGGAGACCCAGTACTTC.